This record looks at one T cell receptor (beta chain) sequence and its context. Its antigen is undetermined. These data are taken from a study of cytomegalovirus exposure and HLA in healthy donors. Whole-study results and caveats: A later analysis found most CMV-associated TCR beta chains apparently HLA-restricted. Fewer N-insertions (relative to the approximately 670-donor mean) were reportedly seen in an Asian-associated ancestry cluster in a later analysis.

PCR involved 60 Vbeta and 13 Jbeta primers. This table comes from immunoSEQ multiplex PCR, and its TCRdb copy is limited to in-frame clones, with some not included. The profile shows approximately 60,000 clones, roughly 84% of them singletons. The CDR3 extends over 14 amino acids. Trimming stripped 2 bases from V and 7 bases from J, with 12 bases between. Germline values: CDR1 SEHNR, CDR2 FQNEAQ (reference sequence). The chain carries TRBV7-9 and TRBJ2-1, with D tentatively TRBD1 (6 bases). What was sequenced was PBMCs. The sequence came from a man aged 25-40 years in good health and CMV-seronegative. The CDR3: CASSLPLRGNEQFF. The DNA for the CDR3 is TGTGCCAGCAGCTTACCTTTAAGGGGGAATGAGCAGTTCTTC.